This T cell receptor (beta chain) emerged from a study of blood T cells in healthy people across ages. This clonotype was found a few times. The antigen is unknown. The use of a sample-barcoded 5' primer and a J-beta primer mix characterized a second PCR of roughly 6 to 11 cycles. Using its own MiXCR run on the 5' RACE reads, TCRdb lists one record per CDR3 protein. Of over 600,000 distinct CDR3 sequences in the sample, about 21% were seen once. Trimming took off 0 bases at V and 13 bases at J, with 10 bases between the two ends. Germline CDR1 is LGHNA and CDR2 is YSLEER. The CDR3 extends over 13 amino acids. Study-wide points: Measured against age, TCR beta diversity per million T cells decreased in a roughly linear manner.

This TCR was sampled from a man aged 70 or older in good health. Source material: blood. The chain couples TRBV4-3 to TRBJ1-6; D is undetermined. The CDR3 DNA sequence: TGCGCCAGCAGCCAAGAGGCTCGGTACCCCCTCCACTTT. Amino acids: CASSQEARYPLHF.